This TCR beta chain was captured in a study of spatial heterogeneity in lung cancer. The overall study: There were consistently more beta-chain sequences detected than alpha-chain sequences. General study results and limits: The recorded estimate of tumor T cell coverage is around 7.1% for alpha chains and 13% for beta chains. Tumor mutation counts were tracked by expanded intratumoral alpha and beta TCR counts.

Time point noted: sample taken at primary tumor resection. Samples came from 72 TRACERx patients with untreated early-stage lung cancer. Whole RNA from tumor, nontumor lung or frozen PBMC was sequenced unsorted. TCRdb redid the calling of the 5' RACE reads with MiXCR, one entry per CDR3 protein. The table includes around 100,000 distinct CDR3 sequences, roughly 4.5% detected once. This clonotype was recorded many times. Its matching antigen is unknown. The sequenced sample was lung tumor tissue, obtained at surgery. The sequence was obtained from a male donor with early-stage non-small cell lung cancer.

CDR3 in DNA: TGCGCCAGCAGCTTGGACTTCCAGGGGCGCTTTGGTGGATCACCCCTCCACTTT. It translates to CASSLDFQGRFGGSPLHF. The chain joins TRBV5-1 to TRBJ1-6; tentatively, D is TRBD1 (6 bases). Germline V gene sequence: CDR1 SGHRS, CDR2 YFSETQ. This CDR3 region has 18 residues. Trimming removed 0 bases at V and 10 bases at J, with 23 bases between.